Given below is one TCR beta chain in context. The antigen is undetermined. This specimen belongs to a study of cytomegalovirus exposure and HLA in healthy donors. With 1 base removed from V and 0 bases from J, the gap between germline ends came to 7 bases. CDR1 and CDR2 (germline): MGHDK, SYGVNS. This CDR3 is 15 amino acids long. PCR amplification relied on 60 Vbeta primers (plus 13 Jbeta primers). This table comes from immunoSEQ multiplex PCR, and its TCRdb copy is limited to in-frame clones, with some not included. The table has a few hundred thousand clones, just over 75% seen once; the top ten hold about 2.5%. General study results and limits: According to the study, around 150 TCR beta chains were cytomegalovirus-associated. V- and J-gene trimming in TCR beta was tied to a missense DCLRE1C variant by an analysis performed later.

Sample: PBMCs. The chain employs TRBV25-1 and TRBJ1-3; D is uncertain. This clonotype originated in an older woman in good health and CMV-seropositive. CDR3 in DNA: TGTGCCAGCAGTGAATCGACGGGCTCTGGAAACACCATATATTTT. Its translation is CASSESTGSGNTIYF.